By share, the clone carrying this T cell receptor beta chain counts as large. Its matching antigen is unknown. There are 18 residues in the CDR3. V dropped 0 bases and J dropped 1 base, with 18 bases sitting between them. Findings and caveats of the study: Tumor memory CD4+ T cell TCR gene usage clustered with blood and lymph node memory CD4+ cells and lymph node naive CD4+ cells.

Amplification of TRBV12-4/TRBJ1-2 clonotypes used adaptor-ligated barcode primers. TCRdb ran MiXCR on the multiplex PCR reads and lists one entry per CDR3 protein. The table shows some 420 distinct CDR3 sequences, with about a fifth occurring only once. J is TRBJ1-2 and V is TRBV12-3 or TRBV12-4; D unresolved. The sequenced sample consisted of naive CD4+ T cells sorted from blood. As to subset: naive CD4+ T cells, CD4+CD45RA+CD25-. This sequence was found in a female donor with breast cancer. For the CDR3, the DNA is TGTGCCAGCAGTTTAGCCGATCCTCCAACCTCTATTAACTATGGCTACACCTTC. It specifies CASSLADPPTSINYGYTF.